This T cell receptor beta chain is drawn from a study of blood T cell repertoires in COVID-19. In the study overall: From T cells, B-cell-depleted T cells, or PBMCs came the material, which was cDNA or gDNA.

This CDR3 spans 13 amino acids. Germline V gives CDR1 SGHRS, CDR2 YFSETQ. V was clipped by 2 bases and J by 7 bases; unmatched bases: 4. Clones were read by immunoSEQ multiplex PCR, and TCRdb kept only the in-frame ones, dropping some. The table lists fewer than 200,000 clones, about 85% of them singletons. Enrolment of Seattle patients took place during active infection, and they were followed longitudinally. The chain links TRBV5-1 to TRBJ1-1; 8 bases are a match to TRBD1. The sample comprised peripheral blood. The TCR sequence derives from a woman aged 55-70 years with COVID-19, enrolled during active disease. CDR3 region: CASSFGQGLEAFF. In DNA form, the CDR3 reads TGCGCCAGCAGCTTCGGACAGGGCCTTGAAGCTTTCTTT. The full variable domain, its missing parts supplied by reference TRBV5-1 and TRBJ1-1, is KAGVTQTPRYLIKTRGQQVTLSCSPISGHRSVSWYQQTPGQGLQFLFEYFSETQRNKGNFPGRFSGRQFSNSRSEMNVSTLELGDSALYLCASSFGQGLEAFFGQGTRLTVV.